What follows is one TCR beta chain and its context. Relapsing-remitting disease, either stable or active, was present in the multiple sclerosis controls, who were treatment-naive patients. Negative isolation yielded CD8+ and CD4+ T cells; FACS enriched TEMRA cells. This sample is drawn from a study of CD8 T cells in Susac syndrome. Random hexamers were used to reverse transcribe an amount of 0.5 to 1 ug RNA. Across 54 Vbeta and 13 Jbeta, TCR beta CDR3 was amplified with immunoSEQ multiplex PCR. Each CDR3 protein gets one entry after TCRdb re-called the immunoSEQ multiplex PCR reads with MiXCR. The sample lists under 550,000 distinct CDR3 sequences, approximately 85% occurring once. The TCR originated in a human donor with multiple sclerosis. Input material: CD8+ T cells from PBMCs.

DNA of the CDR3: TGTGCCAGCAGTTTCAGGGGAATAAACCAGCCCCAGCATTTT. This codes for CASSFRGINQPQHF. The rearrangement joins TRBV27 to TRBJ1-5, with D possibly being TRBD1 (6 bases). V was shortened by 3 bases and J by 7 bases, with 13 bases between the two germline ends. The CDR3 is made up of 14 amino acids. Per germline, CDR1 MNHEY and CDR2 SMNVEV (reference sequence).